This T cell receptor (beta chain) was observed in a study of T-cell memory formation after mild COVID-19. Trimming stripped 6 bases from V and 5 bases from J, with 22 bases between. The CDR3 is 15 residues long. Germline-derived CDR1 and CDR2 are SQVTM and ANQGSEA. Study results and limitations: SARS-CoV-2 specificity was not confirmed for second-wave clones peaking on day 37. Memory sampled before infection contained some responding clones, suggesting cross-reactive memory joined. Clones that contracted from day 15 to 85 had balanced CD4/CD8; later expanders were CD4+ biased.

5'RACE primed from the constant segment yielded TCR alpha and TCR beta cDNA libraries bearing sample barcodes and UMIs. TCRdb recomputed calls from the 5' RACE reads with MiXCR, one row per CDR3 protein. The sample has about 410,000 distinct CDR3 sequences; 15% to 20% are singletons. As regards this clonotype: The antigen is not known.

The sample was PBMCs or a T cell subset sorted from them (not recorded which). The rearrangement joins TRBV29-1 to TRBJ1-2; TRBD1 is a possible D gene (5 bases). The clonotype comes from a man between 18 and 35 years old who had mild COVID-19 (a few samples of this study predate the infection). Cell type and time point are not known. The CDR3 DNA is TGCAGCGTCCGTCCGACCTCGACGGACACTTATGGCTACACCTTC. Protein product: CSVRPTSTDTYGYTF.